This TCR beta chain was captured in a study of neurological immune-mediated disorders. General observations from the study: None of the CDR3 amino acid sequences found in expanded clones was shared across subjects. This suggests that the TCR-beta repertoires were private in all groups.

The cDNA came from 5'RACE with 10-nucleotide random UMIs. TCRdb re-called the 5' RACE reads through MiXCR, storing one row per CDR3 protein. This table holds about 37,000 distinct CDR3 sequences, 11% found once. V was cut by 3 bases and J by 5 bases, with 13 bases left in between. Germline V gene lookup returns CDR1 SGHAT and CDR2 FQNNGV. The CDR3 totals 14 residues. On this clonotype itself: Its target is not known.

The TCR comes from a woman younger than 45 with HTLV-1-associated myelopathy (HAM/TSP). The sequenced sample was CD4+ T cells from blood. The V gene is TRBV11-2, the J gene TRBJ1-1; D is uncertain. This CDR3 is CASSLDVFKTEAFF. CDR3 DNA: TGTGCCAGCAGCTTGGATGTTTTTAAAACTGAAGCTTTCTTT.